This entry lists 4 T cell receptor beta chains sequenced from one sample in a study of OX40 agonist ivuxolimab in advanced cancers. Data came from immunoSEQ multiplex PCR; TCRdb stores just in-frame clones and leaves some out. The sample contains 55,000 to 90,000 clones, 65% to 85% of which appear only once. Here the sequenced sample was CD4+ or CD8+ T cells sorted from blood, taken in a trial of the OX40 agonist ivuxolimab. Source of these receptors: an adult with an advanced solid tumor such as melanoma, head and neck, liver or kidney cancer.

The CDR3 DNA reads TGTGCCAGCAGGGGGGGGACGAGGTCACCCCTCCACTTT. It specifies CASRGGTRSPLHF. The chain links TRBV6-1 to TRBJ1-6, with D maybe TRBD1 (5 bases). V shed 6 bases and J shed 10 bases, with 13 bases lying between them. The CDR3 covers 13 residues. CDR1 is MNHNS, CDR2 SASEGT, per germline.

The chain links TRBV19 to TRBJ2-7; 12 positions agree with TRBD2. Trimming removed 3 bases from V and 7 bases from J; junction bases left unmatched: 10. CDR3 length equals 16 residues. Germline V gene data show CDR1 as LNHDA and CDR2 as SQIVND (reference sequence). The CDR3 is CASSILGLAGTEEQYF. CDR3 nucleotide sequence: TGTGCCAGTAGTATTCTCGGACTAGCGGGGACTGAGGAGCAGTACTTC.

The chain combines TRBV18 with TRBJ2-7; 8 nucleotides line up with TRBD1. The CDR3 consists of 13 residues. Germline loops: CDR1 KGHSH, CDR2 LQKENI. V shed 4 bases, J shed 4 bases, and the junction held 3 bases outside the gene matches. CDR3 DNA sequence: TGTGCCAGCTCACACGGACAGGGATACGAGCAGTACTTC. Translated: CASSHGQGYEQYF.

The chain couples TRBV9 to TRBJ1-6; D not certain. Deletions cut 4 bases from V and 7 bases from J, with 18 bases between. Per germline, CDR1 SGDLS and CDR2 YYNGEE. This CDR3 has 16 residues. The CDR3 region has the DNA TGTGCCAGCAGCCCTCAGGTCACAGCAAGAAATTCACCCCTCCACTTT. Translated, it gives CASSPQVTARNSPLHF.